These 31 T cell receptor beta chains share one sample of origin, sequenced in a study of early T cells in non-severe SARS-CoV-2 infection. From the 5' RACE reads, TCRdb called clonotypes with MiXCR, one entry per CDR3 protein. The table lists around 77,000 distinct CDR3 sequences, less than 15% of them singletons. Sequencing was performed on whole blood, taken at baseline. Every receptor here comes from an adult who was a healthcare worker with PCR-confirmed SARS-CoV-2 infection or an uninfected control (not recorded which). The donor label of this sample is uncertain.

CDR3 amino acids: CASSTGGQDEQFF. CDR3 in DNA: TGTGCCAGCAGCACCGGTGGTCAGGATGAGCAGTTCTTC. The chain uses TRBV9 and TRBJ2-1; D is uncertain. Germline V lookup: CDR1 SGDLS, CDR2 YYNGEE. Trimming pared 4 bases from V and 8 bases from J, leaving 13 bases between. The CDR3 consists of 13 residues.

In its sample, this clonotype was seen many times. The gene calls are TRBV3-1 and TRBJ1-6; no clear D gene. The CDR3 is 12 amino acids. Germline V gene data show CDR1 as LGHDT and CDR2 as YNNKEL (reference sequence). V was trimmed by 0 bases and J by 14 bases, leaving 8 bases between them. CDR3 DNA sequence: TGTGCCAGCAGCCAAGATGAGCGGTCCCTCCACTTT. Protein product: CASSQDERSLHF.

The chain uses TRBV20-1 and TRBJ2-1; 8 bases are a match to TRBD2. CDR1 is DFQATT, CDR2 SNEGSKA, per germline (reference sequence). The CDR3 sequence is 14 residues long. The junction had 12 bases not matched to a gene; V was cut back by 6 bases and J by 8 bases. The CDR3 DNA is TGCAGTGCAATTAGCGGGAAGGGTGTCGATGAGCAGTTCTTC. It encodes CSAISGKGVDEQFF.

At least ten counts were recorded for this clonotype. The chain joins TRBV7-9 to TRBJ1-1; the D is unclear. Germline V lookup: CDR1 SEHNR, CDR2 FQNEAQ (reference sequence). V lost 5 bases to trimming and J lost 1 base, with 11 bases between them. The CDR3 consists of 14 residues. CDR3 sequence: CASSPDSWNTEAFF. As DNA, the CDR3 is TGTGCCAGCAGCCCGGACTCCTGGAACACTGAAGCTTTCTTT.

Only a few counts were recorded for this clonotype. The genes are TRBV11-2 and TRBJ2-5; no reliable D call. Germline assignment: CDR1 SGHAT and CDR2 FQNNGV. This CDR3 is built from 11 residues. V lost 4 bases and J lost 4, with 4 bases in between. The CDR3 coding sequence is TGTGCCAGCAGCTCCATAGAGACCCAGTACTTC. Protein product: CASSSIETQYF.

This clonotype occurred a few times. The V gene is TRBV19, the J gene TRBJ2-3; TRBD2 aligns across 8 bases. Germline loops: CDR1 LNHDA, CDR2 SQIVND (reference sequence). This CDR3 is 15 amino acids long. V lost 4 bases, J lost 5 bases, and 8 bases stayed unmatched. The CDR3 DNA is TGTGCCAGTAGTACTAGCGGGTCCGCGGGAGATACGCAGTATTTT. Translated, it gives CASSTSGSAGDTQYF. The variable domain in full, with the rest retrieved from reference TRBV19 and TRBJ2-3, is DGGITQSPKYLFRKEGQNVTLSCEQNLNHDAMYWYRQDPGQGLRLIYYSQIVNDFQKGDIAEGYSVSREKKESFPLTVTSAQKNPTAFYLCASSTSGSAGDTQYFGPGTRLTVL.

This rearrangement joins TRBV11-2 to TRBJ1-2; possibly TRBD1 for D (5 bases). Per the germline V gene, CDR1 is SGHAT and CDR2 is FQNNGV. The CDR3 runs 12 residues. V was cut by 1 base and J by 8 bases, with 8 bases left in between. CDR3 residues: CASSLGGVGYTF. The CDR3 DNA follows: TGTGCCAGCAGCTTAGGAGGGGTCGGCTACACCTTC.

The rearrangement joins TRBV28 to TRBJ2-7; D may be TRBD1 or TRBD2 (5 bases each). Trimming left V 8 bases short and J 0 bases short, with 11 bases between. The CDR3 contains 13 residues. The V gene's germline CDR1 is MDHEN and CDR2 SYDVKM. CDR3 sequence reads: CASDGAPSYEQYF. Here the CDR3 DNA reads TGTGCCAGCGACGGGGCCCCCTCCTACGAGCAGTACTTC.

This rearrangement joins TRBV6-2 or TRBV6-3 to TRBJ2-5, with D unclear. Per germline, CDR1 MNHEY and CDR2 SVGEGT. CDR3 length equals 11 residues. V was clipped by 7 bases and J by 5 bases, with 8 bases between them. Written as DNA, the CDR3 is TGTGCCAGCACCACTTGGGAGACCCAGTACTTC. It specifies CASTTWETQYF.

This clonotype was seen more than once but under ten times. The chain joins TRBV5-6 to TRBJ2-5; possible D gene TRBD2, 6 bases. The CDR3 is 14 residues long. Germline CDR1 SGHDT, CDR2 YYEEEE. Deletions cut 3 bases from V and 7 bases from J, with 16 bases between. DNA of the CDR3: TGTGCCAGCAGCTCGACGCGGGACTCCCGGACCCAGTACTTC. Translation gives CASSSTRDSRTQYF.

A few counts support this clonotype. V is TRBV7-2 and J is TRBJ2-3; TRBD2 might be the D (7 bases). Germline values: CDR1 SGHTA, CDR2 FQGNSA. Trimming stripped 5 bases from V and 2 bases from J, with 17 bases between. This CDR3 region has 16 residues. CDR3 sequence (DNA): TGTGCCAGCAGCCAACGTGGCGCGGGGGCCACAGATACGCAGTATTTT. This sequence encodes CASSQRGAGATDTQYF. Supplemented by reference TRBV7-2 and TRBJ2-3, the full variable domain reads GAGVSQSPSNKVTEKGKDVELRCDPISGHTALYWYRQSLGQGLEFLIYFQGNSAPDKSGLPSDRFSAERTGGSVSTLTIQRTQQEDSAVYLCASSQRGAGATDTQYFGPGTRLTVL.

This clonotype was counted many times. The J gene is TRBJ2-3, the V gene TRBV20-1; TRBD2 might be the D (6 bases). Germline-derived CDR1 and CDR2 are DFQATT and SNEGSKA (reference sequence). The CDR3 has 14 residues. Between the trimmed V and J ends, which lost 3 bases and 1 base, there was a span of 11 bases. The CDR3 spells CSASGRGGTDTQYF. In DNA, the CDR3 is TGCAGTGCTAGCGGGAGAGGCGGCACAGATACGCAGTATTTT.

In its sample, this clonotype was seen a few times. The chain carries TRBV21-1 and TRBJ2-7; the D segment call TRBD1 is taken from the table without a DNA check. TRBV21-1 is termed a pseudogene. CDR3 length equals 12 residues. The CDR3 bases are TGTGCCAGCTCTCGGACACACTACGAGCAGTACTTC. Amino acid sequence: CASSRTHYEQYF.

The chain employs TRBV7-9 and TRBJ2-5; D call uncertain. V was pared by 0 bases and J by 4 bases, with 9 bases between. The germline V gene encodes CDR1 SEHNR and CDR2 FQNEAQ (reference sequence). The CDR3 is 14 amino acids. The DNA for the CDR3 is TGTGCCAGCAGCTTAGCGAGGTTTCGAGAGACCCAGTACTTC. Its translation is CASSLARFRETQYF.

This clonotype was observed a handful of times. V usage is TRBV10-2 and J usage is TRBJ2-4; 12 bases align to TRBD2. Losses at the gene ends were 10 bases for V and 8 bases for J; bases not matched to a gene: 9. Per the germline V gene, CDR1 is WSHSY and CDR2 is SAAADI. The CDR3 length is 14 residues. In DNA form, the CDR3 reads TGCGCCACCTCTAGCGGGGGGGCACTGGACATTCAGTACTTC. Its translation: CATSSGGALDIQYF.

J is TRBJ2-7 and V is TRBV7-9; D might be TRBD2 (6 bases). The CDR3 sequence is 14 residues long. Germline values: CDR1 SEHNR, CDR2 FQNEAQ (reference sequence). The germline V and J ends were trimmed by 5 bases and 0 bases, with 11 bases remaining between them. In DNA form, the CDR3 reads TGTGCCAGCAGCCTCCGGGACTCCTCCTACGAGCAGTACTTC. This codes for CASSLRDSSYEQYF.

The chain couples TRBV13 to TRBJ1-2; no firm D call. V was shortened by 0 bases and J by 6 bases, with 5 bases between the two germline ends. Per the germline V gene, CDR1 is PRHDT and CDR2 is FYEKMQ (reference sequence). CDR3 length: 12 amino acids. CDR3 region: CASSLGSHGYTF. In nucleotides, the CDR3 is TGTGCCAGCAGCTTAGGGTCCCATGGCTACACCTTC.

The chain employs TRBV5-1 and TRBJ2-3; 7 nucleotides align to TRBD2. The CDR3 runs 15 residues. The junction had 7 bases not matched to a gene; V was cut back by 4 bases and J by 2 bases. CDR1 is SGHRS and CDR2 is YFSETQ in the germline V gene. CDR3 sequence: CASSPGAGYTDTQYF. As DNA, the CDR3 is TGCGCCAGCAGCCCTGGAGCGGGGTACACAGATACGCAGTATTTT.

As DNA, the CDR3 is TGTGCCAGTAGTATTTCCGCGGGGGGGCCTCGGCAGCCCCAGCATTTT. It encodes CASSISAGGPRQPQHF. The chain links TRBV19 to TRBJ1-5; D may be TRBD1 (6 bases). V lost 3 bases and J 7 bases, leaving 19 bases between the germline ends. CDR3 size: 16 residues. Germline CDR1 is LNHDA and CDR2 is SQIVND (reference sequence). Together with reference TRBV19 and TRBJ1-5, the CDR3 gives the full variable domain: DGGITQSPKYLFRKEGQNVTLSCEQNLNHDAMYWYRQDPGQGLRLIYYSQIVNDFQKGDIAEGYSVSREKKESFPLTVTSAQKNPTAFYLCASSISAGGPRQPQHFGDGTRLSIL.

This chain uses TRBV20-1 with TRBJ2-1; D is ambiguous. The germline gives CDR1 DFQATT, CDR2 SNEGSKA (reference sequence). The ends were cut back, 3 bases at V and 9 bases at J, with 24 bases in the middle. The CDR3 spans 16 residues. CDR3 nucleotides: TGCAGTGCTAGTTCGACTTCGTGGGGTTCGCATAGTGAGCAGTTCTTC. This gives the protein CSASSTSWGSHSEQFF.

This clonotype was counted at least ten times. The chain uses TRBV5-1 and TRBJ2-5; 15 bases agree with TRBD2. The CDR3 runs 18 residues. The J segment lost 1 base and the V segment lost 7 bases, leaving 11 bases of the junction unmatched. From germline, CDR1 is SGHRS and CDR2 YFSETQ. The CDR3 region is CASLEGLAGGRSQETQYF. CDR3 in DNA: TGCGCCAGCCTGGAGGGACTAGCGGGAGGCCGATCCCAAGAGACCCAGTACTTC.

The sample holds a few counts of this clonotype. The V gene is TRBV11-2, the J gene TRBJ2-5, with 11 bases lining up with TRBD2. Germline V gene lookup returns CDR1 SGHAT and CDR2 FQNNGV. Trimming removed 1 base from V and 5 bases from J; junction bases left unmatched: 6. CDR3 length equals 16 residues. Here the CDR3 reads CASSLGASGRMETQYF. The CDR3 coding sequence is TGTGCCAGCAGCTTAGGGGCTAGCGGGAGGATGGAGACCCAGTACTTC.

This clonotype was seen only a few times. The rearrangement joins TRBV2 to TRBJ1-5; the match to TRBD1 covers 8 bases. Trimming at V came to 4 bases and at J to 13 bases, leaving 9 bases not matched to a gene. The CDR3 consists of 13 residues. Germline V lookup: CDR1 SNHLY, CDR2 FYNNEI. The CDR3 reads CASSGTGQGKQHF. Written as DNA, the CDR3 is TGTGCCAGCAGTGGCACCGGACAGGGAAAACAGCATTTT.

The gene calls are TRBV23-1 and TRBJ2-1; no clear D gene. TRBV23-1 is an ORF for which the function is uncertain. This CDR3 region has 13 residues. V was cut by 0 bases and J by 8 bases, with 8 bases left in between. As DNA, the CDR3 is TGCGCCAGCAGTCAATCGAGAGATGATGAGCAGTTCTTC. This sequence encodes CASSQSRDDEQFF.

The chain recombines TRBV27 with TRBJ2-3, with D possibly being TRBD2 (5 bases). Germline assignment: CDR1 MNHEY and CDR2 SMNVEV (reference sequence). CDR3 size: 14 residues. Trimming stripped 0 bases from V and 4 bases from J, with 8 bases between. CDR3 coding DNA: TGTGCCAGCAGTTTATCTAGTAGCGCAGATACGCAGTATTTT. Its protein is CASSLSSSADTQYF.

The gene calls are TRBV9 and TRBJ2-7; either TRBD1 or TRBD2 may supply D (5 bases each). The germline V and J ends were trimmed by 8 bases and 5 bases, with 23 bases remaining between them. CDR1 is SGDLS, CDR2 YYNGEE, per germline. The CDR3 spans 15 residues. Here the CDR3 reads CASGPPGPPGNEQYF. CDR3 DNA sequence: TGTGCCAGTGGACCTCCGGGACCCCCGGGGAACGAGCAGTACTTC.

The V and J genes are TRBV12-5 and TRBJ1-1, with TRBD1 matching over 7 bases. With V trimmed by 3 bases and J by 2 bases, 9 bases remained unmatched. The CDR3 loop spans 16 amino acids. CDR1 and CDR2 (germline): LGHNT, FRNRAP. CDR3 protein: CASGLIVGQQNTEAFF. The CDR3 DNA is TGTGCTAGTGGTTTAATCGTGGGACAGCAAAACACTGAAGCTTTCTTT.

This clonotype has more than one count but fewer than ten. The chain recombines TRBV19 with TRBJ1-5; no clear D. Per the germline V gene, CDR1 is LNHDA and CDR2 is SQIVND (reference sequence). Trimming cost V 7 bases and J 2 bases, with 9 bases left between them. CDR3 size: 13 residues. The CDR3 nucleotides are TGTGCCAGTACCGGGCTGGGCAATCAGCCCCAGCATTTT. Translation gives CASTGLGNQPQHF.

This chain uses TRBV30 with TRBJ2-3; D remains ambiguous. Trimming took off 5 bases at V and 0 bases at J, with 3 bases between the two ends. The CDR3 contains 11 residues. The germline CDR1 and CDR2 sequences are GTSNPN and SVGIG (reference sequence). Here the CDR3 reads CAWDSTDTQYF. CDR3 sequence (DNA): TGTGCCTGGGACAGCACAGATACGCAGTATTTT. The full variable domain, its missing parts supplied by reference TRBV30 and TRBJ2-3, is SQTIHQWPATLVQPVGSPLSLECTVEGTSNPNLYWYRQAAGRGLQLLFYSVGIGQISSEVPQNLSASRPQDRQFILSSKKLLLSDSGFYLCAWDSTDTQYFGPGTRLTVL.

The rearrangement links TRBV6-2 or TRBV6-3 to TRBJ2-5; 10 bases are shared with TRBD2. There are 15 residues in the CDR3. The trim removed 6 bases at V and 7 bases at J, leaving 11 bases unmatched. Germline values: CDR1 MNHEY, CDR2 SVGEGT. The CDR3 nucleotides read TGTGCCAGCAGATCCCCTAGCGGGGGCCTAGGGACCCAGTACTTC. The encoded protein is CASRSPSGGLGTQYF.

This clonotype was observed a handful of times. V usage is TRBV5-1 and J usage is TRBJ2-5, with D possibly matching TRBD1 (6 bases). V was trimmed by 4 bases and J by 0 bases, leaving 13 bases between them. CDR3 length equals 15 residues. CDR1 is SGHRS, CDR2 YFSETQ, per germline. CDR3 sequence (DNA): TGCGCCAGCAGCCGTGGACAGCCCGACCAAGAGACCCAGTACTTC. This gives the protein CASSRGQPDQETQYF.